These 27 T cell receptor beta chains were all obtained from the same sample, sequenced in a study of naive and memory T cell subsets. An equimolar mix of two oligonucleotides served as the beta constant-region primer for TRBC1 and TRBC2. The ligated cDNA underwent four PCR rounds using SP2 and nested alpha and beta constant-region primers. TCRdb called the UMI-ligation and nested PCR reads again in MiXCR, with one record for every CDR3 protein. The sample lists approximately 80,000 distinct CDR3 sequences, 9% to 9.5% seen once, with approximately 1.1% in the top ten. Sequencing input: naive CD8+ T cells from blood. The source is a human donor in good health.

This chain connects TRBV13 to TRBJ2-1, with 11 bases lining up with TRBD2. The J segment lost 8 bases and the V segment lost 10 bases, leaving 10 bases of the junction unmatched. The length of the CDR3 is 14 residues. The germline V gene encodes CDR1 PRHDT and CDR2 FYEKMQ (reference sequence). CDR3 coding DNA: TGTGCCACCTACCCTAGCGGGAGGATGGATGAGCAGTTCTTC. Its protein is CATYPSGRMDEQFF.

The V gene is TRBV5-1, the J gene TRBJ1-5, with D unclear. Trimming left V 1 base short and J 5 bases short, with 10 bases between. Germline CDR1 SGHRS, CDR2 YFSETQ. The CDR3 totals 14 residues. CDR3 loop: CASSLRGADQPQHF. In DNA, the CDR3 is TGCGCCAGCAGCTTGCGGGGAGCAGATCAGCCCCAGCATTTT.

The chain has TRBV29-1 and TRBJ2-7; 9 nucleotides agree with TRBD1. The J segment lost 3 bases and the V segment lost 0 bases, leaving 3 bases of the junction unmatched. The V gene's germline CDR1 is SQVTM and CDR2 ANQGSEA. CDR3 length equals 14 residues. The CDR3 here is CSVEDQGQGYEQYF. CDR3 sequence (DNA): TGCAGCGTTGAAGATCAGGGACAGGGCTACGAGCAGTACTTC.

The rearrangement joins TRBV4-3 to TRBJ2-7; 7 bases are a match to TRBD2. CDR1 is LGHNA and CDR2 is YSLEER in the germline V gene. The CDR3 is made up of 14 amino acids. After removal of 4 bases from V and 3 bases from J, the junction contained 6 bases not matched to a gene. In DNA, the CDR3 is TGCGCCAGCAGCCGGGCGGGGGAAATCTACGAGCAGTACTTC. It yields the protein CASSRAGEIYEQYF.

The rearrangement links TRBV27 to TRBJ2-2, with TRBD2 as a possible D gene (6 bases). This CDR3 has 18 residues. Germline V gene sequence: CDR1 MNHEY, CDR2 SMNVEV (reference sequence). V lost 0 bases to trimming and J lost 2 bases, with 16 bases between them. The CDR3 is CASSLSRIGGPNTGELFF. For the CDR3, the DNA is TGTGCCAGCAGTTTATCGAGGATAGGAGGGCCAAACACCGGGGAGCTGTTTTTT.

This clonotype came up once. The chain is built from TRBV27 and TRBJ2-1, with 7 positions matching TRBD2. The junction had 1 base not matched to a gene; V was cut back by 8 bases and J by 0 bases. This CDR3 comprises 13 residues. CDR1 and CDR2 from the germline V gene are MNHEY and SMNVEV (reference sequence). DNA for the CDR3: TGTGCCAGCGGGAGGGACTCCTACAATGAGCAGTTCTTC. It codes for CASGRDSYNEQFF.

The chain has TRBV28 and TRBJ2-5, with D unclear. The V gene's germline CDR1 is MDHEN and CDR2 SYDVKM. Trimming cost V 6 bases and J 1 base, with 15 bases left between them. The CDR3 spans 15 residues. The CDR3 protein is CASSSDAPSQETQYF. DNA of the CDR3: TGTGCCAGCAGCTCGGACGCGCCCAGCCAAGAGACCCAGTACTTC.

This chain connects TRBV20-1 to TRBJ1-5; 9 bases are shared with TRBD1. The J segment lost 0 bases and the V segment lost 6 bases, leaving 9 bases of the junction unmatched. The V gene's germline CDR1 is DFQATT and CDR2 SNEGSKA (reference sequence). The CDR3 is 16 amino acids. CDR3 DNA: TGCAGTGCAAGGGACAGGGCCGGTTATAGCAATCAGCCCCAGCATTTT. Translated, it gives CSARDRAGYSNQPQHF.

This sequence joins TRBV2 and TRBJ2-7, with no clear D. Trimming removed 6 bases at V and 0 bases at J, with 6 bases between. There are 12 residues in the CDR3. Germline loops: CDR1 SNHLY, CDR2 FYNNEI. The CDR3 bases are TGTGCCAGCAGAGGGCCCTCCTACGAGCAGTACTTC. Protein: CASRGPSYEQYF.

This clonotype was counted at least ten times. The chain links TRBV21-1 to TRBJ1-1; the DNA was not compared with TRBD1, the D call given in the table. TRBV21-1 is labeled a pseudogene. The CDR3 runs to 16 residues. The CDR3 here is CASSTQETGDNTEAFF. CDR3 DNA sequence: TGTGCCAGCAGCACCCAGGAGACAGGAGACAACACTGAAGCTTTCTTT.

The J gene is TRBJ1-2, the V gene TRBV28, with unresolved D. V was trimmed by 5 bases and J by 4 bases, leaving 14 bases between them. The CDR3 has 14 amino acids. The germline CDR1 and CDR2 sequences are MDHEN and SYDVKM. In DNA, the CDR3 is TGTGCCAGCAGTCCCTTGGGTATAGGCTATGGCTACACCTTC. Translated, it gives CASSPLGIGYGYTF.

V is TRBV20-1 and J is TRBJ2-7; possibly TRBD1 for D (5 bases). V lost 6 bases to trimming and J lost 0 bases, with 12 bases between them. Germline CDR1 is DFQATT and CDR2 is SNEGSKA (reference sequence). This CDR3 spans 13 amino acids. The CDR3 DNA is TGCAGTGCAGAGGACGACAGCTCCTACGAGCAGTACTTC. This sequence encodes CSAEDDSSYEQYF.

This clonotype was seen many times. The rearrangement links TRBV6-1 to TRBJ2-7; 11 bases are a match to TRBD2. This CDR3 has 16 amino acids. Germline V CDR1 and CDR2: MNHNS, SASEGT. The V gene end was trimmed by 5 bases and the J gene end by 3 bases; junction bases not matched to a gene: 9. In nucleotides, the CDR3 is TGTGCCAGCAGTACCCGGACTAGCGGGCAACTCTACGAGCAGTACTTC. Protein product: CASSTRTSGQLYEQYF.

Concerning this clonotype: The junction does not match germline at one end; this may be a read error. The chain joins TRBV9 to TRBJ2-1; possible D gene TRBD2, 6 bases. Germline CDR1 SGDLS, CDR2 YYNGEE. This CDR3 comprises 14 residues. The chain's CDR3 is CASSSGGIYNEKFF. The CDR3 bases are TGTGCCAGCTCGTCGGGCGGGATATACAATGAGAAGTTCTTC.

This clonotype was observed many times. This chain uses TRBV4-3 with TRBJ2-1, with D unresolved. The V gene lost 0 bases and the J gene lost 9 bases, with 9 bases spanning the gap. The CDR3 has 13 residues. Germline V gene sequence: CDR1 LGHNA, CDR2 YSLEER. The CDR3 nucleotides are TGCGCCAGCAGCCAAGAGGGGAAATCTGAGCAGTTCTTC. It encodes CASSQEGKSEQFF.

There are many counts of this clonotype. The CDR3 region is CASSEKRGGGRFF. The DNA of the CDR3 is TGTGCCAGCAGTGAAAAGCGAGGGGGCGGGAGGTTCTTC. The chain recombines TRBV27 with TRBJ2-1; TRBD1 or TRBD2 may be the D gene (7 bases each). The V gene lost 5 bases and the J gene lost 15 bases, with 20 bases spanning the gap. Germline CDR1 and CDR2: MNHEY and SMNVEV (reference sequence). The CDR3 has 13 residues.

This clonotype has at least ten counts. This chain uses TRBV29-1 with TRBJ1-1; TRBD1 matches 7 bases. CDR3 length: 13 residues. After removal of 4 bases from V and 1 base from J, the junction contained 3 bases not matched to a gene. Germline assignment: CDR1 SQVTM and CDR2 ANQGSEA. This CDR3 reads CSVVGTENTEAFF. The CDR3, as DNA: TGCAGCGTTGTGGGGACAGAGAACACTGAAGCTTTCTTT.

This clonotype occurred a few times. CDR3 nucleotides: TGCGCCAGCAGCTTGGCCGCTAGCGGGGGCTTTTACAATGAGCAGTTCTTC. It translates to CASSLAASGGFYNEQFF. J is TRBJ2-1 and V is TRBV5-1; the match to TRBD2 covers 10 bases. The trim removed 0 bases at V and 4 bases at J, leaving 7 bases unmatched. In germline, CDR1 is SGHRS, CDR2 YFSETQ. This CDR3 is 17 amino acids long.

The table lists this clonotype with many counts. The CDR3 nucleotides are TGTGCCAGCAGTTTTACGCAGGGATCCCGAAACACCGGGGAGCTGTTTTTT. Translated, it gives CASSFTQGSRNTGELFF. The chain recombines TRBV6-5 with TRBJ2-2, with D maybe TRBD1 (5 bases). Trimming left V 4 bases short and J 2 bases short, with 17 bases between. Looked up from germline, CDR1 is MNHEY and CDR2 is SVGAGI. This CDR3 region has 17 residues.

In this sample, this clonotype turned up many times. The rearrangement links TRBV4-1 to TRBJ1-5, with D unresolved. Germline-derived CDR1 and CDR2 are MGHRA and YSYEKL. This CDR3 region has 14 residues. Deletions cut 5 bases from V and 0 bases from J, with 8 bases between. CDR3 amino acids: CASSVYHSNQPQHF. CDR3 in DNA: TGCGCCAGCAGCGTCTACCATAGCAATCAGCCCCAGCATTTT.

The V call is TRBV27, the J call TRBJ2-7, with TRBD2 matching over 9 bases. Germline V lookup: CDR1 MNHEY, CDR2 SMNVEV (reference sequence). Trimming removed 5 bases from V and 3 bases from J; junction bases left unmatched: 5. CDR3 length equals 14 residues. The DNA of the CDR3 is TGTGCCAGCAGTCCCGGACTAGCGCACTACGAGCAGTACTTC. Its protein is CASSPGLAHYEQYF.

This clonotype was recorded a few times. CDR3 bases: TGTGCCAGCAGCTTAGGCGGGCGTTCCGGGGACGAGCAGTACTTC. It yields the protein CASSLGGRSGDEQYF. V is TRBV13 and J is TRBJ2-7; possibly TRBD2 for D (5 bases). Trimming stripped 0 bases from V and 5 bases from J, with 14 bases between. This CDR3 contains 15 residues. Germline V lookup: CDR1 PRHDT, CDR2 FYEKMQ (reference sequence).

Sample share makes this clonotype medium-sized. The V call is TRBV6-1, the J call TRBJ2-7; D is uncertain. With 1 base removed from V and 3 bases from J, the gap between germline ends came to 10 bases. The CDR3 length is 14 residues. Germline-derived CDR1 and CDR2 are MNHNS and SASEGT. The CDR3 loop is CASSEDNSLYEQYF. CDR3 bases: TGTGCCAGCAGTGAAGATAACAGTCTCTACGAGCAGTACTTC.

In its sample, this clonotype was seen a few times. The J gene is TRBJ2-7, the V gene TRBV28; no clear D. The CDR3 runs to 13 residues. The V gene's germline CDR1 is MDHEN and CDR2 SYDVKM. V was trimmed by 8 bases and J by 4 bases, leaving 15 bases between them. In DNA form, the CDR3 reads TGTGCCAGCTCTCGCGCAGAGGAATACGAGCAGTACTTC. Residues: CASSRAEEYEQYF.

This clonotype was recorded many times. V gene TRBV7-9 combines with J gene TRBJ2-1; no clear D gene. The CDR3 consists of 16 residues. Per germline, CDR1 SEHNR and CDR2 FQNEAQ (reference sequence). V was shortened by 5 bases and J by 3 bases, with 17 bases between the two germline ends. As DNA, the CDR3 is TGTGCCAGCAGCCCTCAAATGGGCTCTCACTACAATGAGCAGTTCTTC. Translating gives CASSPQMGSHYNEQFF.

This clonotype occurred many times. The chain couples TRBV15 to TRBJ1-1, with D possibly matching TRBD1 (5 bases). V dropped 5 bases and J dropped 6 bases, with 22 bases sitting between them. CDR1 is LNHNV, CDR2 YYDKDF, per germline (reference sequence). There are 16 residues in the CDR3. For the CDR3, the DNA is TGTGCCACCAGCGAGGGACGGAAAGGGCCAATGTCTGAAGCTTTCTTT. Translating gives CATSEGRKGPMSEAFF.

This clonotype was observed a few times. V gene TRBV12-3 or TRBV12-4 combines with J gene TRBJ2-1; 7 bases line up with TRBD1. The CDR3 sequence is 13 residues long. The ends lost 6 bases at V and 5 bases at J; junction bases unmatched: 4. The CDR3 nucleotides read TGTGCCAGCAGGGGGACAGAAAACAATGAGCAGTTCTTC. Its translation is CASRGTENNEQFF.